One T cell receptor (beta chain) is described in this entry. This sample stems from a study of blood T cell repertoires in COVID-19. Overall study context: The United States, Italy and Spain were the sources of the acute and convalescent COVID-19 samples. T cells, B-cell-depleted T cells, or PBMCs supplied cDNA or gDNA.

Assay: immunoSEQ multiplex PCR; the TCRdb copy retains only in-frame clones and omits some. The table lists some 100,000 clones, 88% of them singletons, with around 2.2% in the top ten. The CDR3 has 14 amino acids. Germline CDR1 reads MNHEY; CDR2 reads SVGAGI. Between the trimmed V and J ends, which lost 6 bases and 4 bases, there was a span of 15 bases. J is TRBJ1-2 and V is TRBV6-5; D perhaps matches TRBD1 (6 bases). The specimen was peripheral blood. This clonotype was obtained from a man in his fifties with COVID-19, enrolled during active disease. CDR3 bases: TGTGCCAGCAGATCCGGGACAAGAACCTATGGCTACACCTTC. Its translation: CASRSGTRTYGYTF.